Following are 30 T cell receptor beta chains from one sample sequenced in a study of identifying expanded T cells in peripheral blood. This table comes from immunoSEQ multiplex PCR, and its TCRdb copy is limited to in-frame clones, with some not included. Of 95,000 or so clones listed, 86% are singletons. Input material: blood. The receptors shown here come from a person aged 18-69 years in good health.

The rearrangement joins TRBV30 to TRBJ1-5; D ambiguous. Germline V gene lookup returns CDR1 GTSNPN and CDR2 SVGIG (reference sequence). Trimming left V 0 bases short and J 7 bases short, with 19 bases between. The CDR3 extends over 16 amino acids. The chain's CDR3 is CAWSVAWPEYPQPQHF. As DNA, the CDR3 is TGTGCCTGGAGTGTTGCGTGGCCAGAATACCCACAGCCCCAGCATTTT.

V usage is TRBV7-6 and J usage is TRBJ2-1; 7 nucleotides align to TRBD1. Germline trimming cut 3 bases from V and 8 bases from J; bases unmatched to any gene: 19. There are 18 residues in the CDR3. Germline CDR1 reads SGHVS; CDR2 reads FNYEAQ. The CDR3 sequence is CASSFRYRQGRGQHEQFF. Here the CDR3 DNA reads TGTGCCAGCAGCTTTCGATACAGACAGGGTAGAGGACAGCATGAGCAGTTCTTC.

This clone was detected a few times. The chain uses TRBV6-1 and TRBJ1-4; D remains ambiguous. Trimming pared 0 bases from V and 4 bases from J, leaving 9 bases between. Germline-derived CDR1 and CDR2 are MNHNS and SASEGT. This CDR3 has 15 residues. CDR3 amino acids: CASSEASWGNEKLFF. The CDR3 DNA follows: TGTGCCAGCAGTGAAGCGTCGTGGGGTAATGAAAAACTGTTTTTT.

The CDR3 sequence: CASSRQGTGEQYF. In DNA form, the CDR3 reads TGCGCCAGCAGCAGACAGGGAACGGGCGAGCAGTACTTC. V and J are TRBV4-1 and TRBJ2-7, with TRBD1 matching over 7 bases. After removal of 5 bases from V and 6 bases from J, the junction contained 7 bases not matched to a gene. CDR1 is MGHRA and CDR2 is YSYEKL in the germline V gene. The CDR3 length is 13 residues.

The chain links TRBV5-6 to TRBJ2-1, with TRBD2 matching 8 bases. Germline-derived CDR1 and CDR2 are SGHDT and YYEEEE. After removal of 4 bases from V and 4 bases from J, the junction contained 13 bases not matched to a gene. The CDR3 sequence is 17 residues long. The CDR3 loop reads CASSPTRTSRRYNEQFF. Here the CDR3 DNA reads TGTGCCAGCAGCCCCACCCGGACTAGCCGTAGGTACAATGAGCAGTTCTTC.

On this clone: The identical CDR3 is also encoded by other nucleotide sequences in the sample. The gene calls are TRBV6-5 and TRBJ1-2; unclear D gene. Between the trimmed V and J ends, which lost 0 bases and 4 bases, there was a span of 6 bases. CDR1 is MNHEY and CDR2 is SVGAGI in the germline V gene. The CDR3 loop spans 13 amino acids. CDR3 residues: CASSYSGFYGYTF. The CDR3 DNA follows: TGTGCCAGCAGTTACTCGGGGTTCTATGGCTACACCTTC.

This chain joins TRBV5-1 and TRBJ2-3; the D gene is possibly TRBD1 (6 bases). The CDR3 extends over 19 amino acids. Per germline, CDR1 SGHRS and CDR2 YFSETQ. V was pared by 4 bases and J by 0 bases, with 24 bases between. CDR3 coding DNA: TGCGCCAGCAGCCTTTGGCCGCCTCCCGGGACATATAGCACAGATACGCAGTATTTT. Its translation is CASSLWPPPGTYSTDTQYF.

The chain uses TRBV30 and TRBJ1-1; no definite D call. This CDR3 has 14 amino acids. Per germline, CDR1 GTSNPN and CDR2 SVGIG (reference sequence). Trimming stripped 3 bases from V and 3 bases from J, with 14 bases between. The CDR3 loop is CAWRGEGEYTEAFF. CDR3 in DNA: TGTGCCTGGAGGGGAGAGGGCGAGTACACTGAAGCTTTCTTT.

Written as DNA, the CDR3 is TGTGCCAGCAGCTTAGGACAGGGAAGCGGCTACACCTTC. Protein sequence: CASSLGQGSGYTF. V gene TRBV7-2 combines with J gene TRBJ1-2, with TRBD1 identical over 7 bases. The CDR3 consists of 13 residues. Germline loops: CDR1 SGHTA, CDR2 FQGNSA. The ends lost 1 base at V and 8 bases at J; junction bases unmatched: 4. Full variable domain (remainder filled in from reference TRBV7-2 and TRBJ1-2): GAGVSQSPSNKVTEKGKDVELRCDPISGHTALYWYRQSLGQGLEFLIYFQGNSAPDKSGLPSDRFSAERTGGSVSTLTIQRTQQEDSAVYLCASSLGQGSGYTFGSGTRLTVV.

V gene TRBV7-2 combines with J gene TRBJ1-2; 12 bases are a match to TRBD1. Per the germline V gene, CDR1 is SGHTA and CDR2 is FQGNSA. Trimming removed 0 bases from V and 7 bases from J; junction bases left unmatched: 3. CDR3 length: 15 residues. The CDR3 nucleotides are TGTGCCAGCAGCTTAGCGGGACAGGGGGCCGGTGGCTACACCTTC. This codes for CASSLAGQGAGGYTF. Using reference TRBV7-2 and TRBJ1-2 for the parts outside the CDR3, the full variable domain is GAGVSQSPSNKVTEKGKDVELRCDPISGHTALYWYRQSLGQGLEFLIYFQGNSAPDKSGLPSDRFSAERTGGSVSTLTIQRTQQEDSAVYLCASSLAGQGAGGYTFGSGTRLTVV.

This rearrangement joins TRBV30 to TRBJ2-2, with D hard to call. CDR1 and CDR2 (germline): GTSNPN, SVGIG (reference sequence). V lost 3 bases, J lost 5 bases, and 7 bases lay in between. This CDR3 is 12 amino acids long. This chain's CDR3 is CAWRSRTGELFF. The CDR3 bases are TGTGCCTGGAGAAGCCGAACCGGGGAGCTGTTTTTT.

This chain connects TRBV29-1 to TRBJ2-1, with a possible D match to TRBD2 (6 bases). The CDR3 has 10 residues. V was clipped by 6 bases and J by 8 bases, with 8 bases between them. CDR1 and CDR2 (germline): SQVTM, ANQGSEA. The CDR3 region is CSVGSYEQFF. CDR3 coding DNA: TGCAGCGTCGGGAGCTATGAGCAGTTCTTC.

This chain links TRBV6-1 with TRBJ1-5; no firm D call. The CDR3 length is 14 residues. The V end was cut by 7 bases, the J end by 2 bases, with 12 bases between. CDR1 and CDR2 (germline): MNHNS, SASEGT. This CDR3 is CASIGFSGNQPQHF. Here the CDR3 DNA reads TGTGCCAGCATAGGGTTTTCCGGCAATCAGCCCCAGCATTTT.

V and J are TRBV18 and TRBJ1-5; D unresolved. The CDR3 has 15 residues. V shed 6 bases and J shed 3 bases, with 15 bases lying between them. In germline, CDR1 is KGHSH, CDR2 LQKENI. The CDR3 DNA reads TGTGCCAGCTCCTCCAAGCGAGACAACAATCAGCCCCAGCATTTT. This translates into CASSSKRDNNQPQHF.

This chain links TRBV19 with TRBJ1-5; possible D gene TRBD1, 6 bases. Looked up from germline, CDR1 is LNHDA and CDR2 is SQIVND (reference sequence). With 6 bases removed from V and 1 base from J, the gap between germline ends came to 16 bases. This CDR3 spans 16 amino acids. CDR3 sequence: CASSPELQGSNQPQHF. Here the CDR3 DNA reads TGTGCCAGTAGCCCCGAGCTACAGGGAAGCAATCAGCCCCAGCATTTT.

This clone was observed once. The V and J genes are TRBV28 and TRBJ1-1; a weak D match, TRBD1 (6 bases). Germline CDR1 is MDHEN and CDR2 is SYDVKM. The V end lost 7 bases, the J end lost 1 base, and 16 bases lay between the germline ends. CDR3 size: 15 residues. The CDR3 spells CASIAPGAQNTEAFF. CDR3 bases: TGTGCCAGCATCGCCCCGGGGGCCCAGAACACTGAAGCTTTCTTT.

The chain uses TRBV7-2 and TRBJ1-2; 7 bases line up with TRBD1. CDR3 length equals 15 residues. Germline lookup yields CDR1 SGHTA and CDR2 FQGNSA. J gave up 4 bases and V 1 base, and 6 bases lay outside the gene matches. CDR3 in DNA: TGTGCCAGCAGCTTAGTAGGACAGGCAGCCTATGGCTACACCTTC. It encodes CASSLVGQAAYGYTF.

The CDR3 region has the DNA TGTGCCAGCAGCTTGGTGGCCGCGTACGGACCTGAAAAACTGTTTTTT. Its translation is CASSLVAAYGPEKLFF. V and J are TRBV5-5 and TRBJ1-4; D ambiguous. Germline V gene data show CDR1 as SGHKS and CDR2 as YYEKEE (reference sequence). The CDR3 totals 16 residues. V lost 0 bases and J 7 bases, leaving 16 bases between the germline ends.

The chain links TRBV30 to TRBJ1-5; D possibly corresponds to TRBD1 (5 bases). The germline V gene has CDR1 GTSNPN and CDR2 SVGIG (reference sequence). The CDR3 length is 12 residues. V was cut by 1 base and J by 6 bases, with 7 bases left in between. In DNA, the CDR3 is TGTGCCTGGAGTGAGGGGTTTCAGCCCCAGCATTTT. This codes for CAWSEGFQPQHF.

The rearrangement joins TRBV7-6 to TRBJ2-2, with D possibly called TRBD1 or TRBD2 (5 bases each). V lost 0 bases to trimming and J lost 1 base, with 12 bases between them. Germline values: CDR1 SGHVS, CDR2 FNYEAQ. This CDR3 is built from 17 residues. The DNA for the CDR3 is TGTGCCAGCAGCTTAGCGTTCAGGGAGATGAACACCGGGGAGCTGTTTTTT. It translates to CASSLAFREMNTGELFF.

This chain joins TRBV9 and TRBJ1-3, with 8 bases that match TRBD1. The CDR3 is made up of 15 amino acids. From germline, CDR1 is SGDLS and CDR2 YYNGEE. J was trimmed by 4 bases and V by 2 bases; bases with no gene match: 5. CDR3 sequence: CASSVQGASGNTIYF. In DNA, the CDR3 is TGTGCCAGCAGCGTCCAGGGGGCCTCGGGAAACACCATATATTTT.

The rearrangement joins TRBV6-5 to TRBJ1-2; the D gene is possibly TRBD1 (6 bases). Germline V CDR1 and CDR2: MNHEY, SVGAGI. The CDR3 has 14 amino acids. CDR3 nucleotides: TGTGACTTGAAAAACAGGGATTTGCCTACTGGCTACACCTTC. Its translation is CDLKNRDLPTGYTF.

The chain carries TRBV29-1 and TRBJ1-2; tentative D call: TRBD1 (5 bases). The CDR3 length is 13 residues. Per germline, CDR1 SQVTM and CDR2 ANQGSEA. The V gene lost 2 bases and the J gene lost 1 base, with 8 bases spanning the gap. The CDR3 sequence is CSVERDLNYGYTF. The CDR3 coding sequence is TGCAGCGTTGAAAGGGACCTTAACTATGGCTACACCTTC.

V gene TRBV11-3 combines with J gene TRBJ2-7, with D perhaps assigned TRBD1 or TRBD2 (5 bases each). V lost 6 bases, J lost 6 bases, and 21 bases lay in between. Germline values: CDR1 SGHNT, CDR2 YENEEA. The CDR3 totals 15 residues. CDR3 sequence reads: CASSPPGRGIGEQYF. In nucleotides, the CDR3 is TGTGCCAGCAGTCCTCCGGGACGGGGCATCGGCGAGCAGTACTTC.

This clone occurred once. The chain links TRBV6-6 to TRBJ2-7, with a tentative D call TRBD2 (5 bases). The V gene lost 2 bases and the J gene lost 0 bases, with 11 bases spanning the gap. CDR1 is MNHNY, CDR2 SVGAGI, per germline (reference sequence). This CDR3 is built from 15 residues. The CDR3 DNA follows: TGTGCCAGCAGTTACATAGAGGGCAGCTCCTACGAGCAGTACTTC. Protein product: CASSYIEGSSYEQYF.

V is TRBV19 and J is TRBJ2-1; 7 bases line up with TRBD1. Unmatched junction bases numbered 4, after V lost 8 bases and J lost 0 bases. The length of the CDR3 is 14 residues. Per germline, CDR1 LNHDA and CDR2 SQIVND (reference sequence). The CDR3 here is CASGQVSSYNEQFF. The DNA of the CDR3 is TGTGCCAGTGGACAGGTGAGCTCCTACAATGAGCAGTTCTTC.

The chain employs TRBV4-1 and TRBJ1-1; TRBD1 aligns across 8 bases. The CDR3 sequence is 17 residues long. The V and J ends lost 4 bases and 2 bases, in that order; junction bases with no gene match: 12. Germline V gene sequence: CDR1 MGHRA, CDR2 YSYEKL. The CDR3 here is CASSLQQGGSRNTEAFF. In DNA, the CDR3 is TGCGCCAGCAGCCTTCAACAGGGGGGGTCCAGAAACACTGAAGCTTTCTTT.

The V and J genes are TRBV9 and TRBJ1-4; D ambiguous. From germline, CDR1 is SGDLS and CDR2 YYNGEE. Trimming took 4 bases from V and 0 from J, leaving 7 bases between them. The CDR3 totals 14 residues. CDR3 DNA: TGTGCCAGCAGCCTTACAGCAACTAATGAAAAACTGTTTTTT. Its protein is CASSLTATNEKLFF.

The chain combines TRBV15 with TRBJ2-7, with 8 bases aligning to TRBD1. The CDR3 runs to 17 residues. Germline CDR1 reads LNHNV; CDR2 reads YYDKDF (reference sequence). V shed 1 base and J 4 bases; nucleotides not matched to a gene: 12. CDR3 amino acids: CATSRVLTRGRIYEQYF. In DNA, the CDR3 is TGTGCCACCAGCAGAGTTCTTACCAGGGGGCGGATTTACGAGCAGTACTTC.

This chain connects TRBV7-9 to TRBJ2-3; D possibly corresponds to TRBD1 (6 bases). Germline V gene data show CDR1 as SEHNR and CDR2 as FQNEAQ (reference sequence). V was pared by 5 bases and J by 2 bases, with 17 bases between. The CDR3 totals 16 residues. The CDR3 protein is CASSTTGDLFTDTQYF. The CDR3 coding sequence is TGTGCCAGCAGCACGACAGGCGATCTCTTCACAGATACGCAGTATTTT.